The 26 T cell receptor beta chains in this list originate from one sample, sequenced in a study of identical twins. One entry per CDR3 protein, called by TCRdb with MiXCR from the 5' RACE reads. The profile shows approximately 670,000 distinct CDR3 sequences, approximately 6% of them singletons. The sample consisted of naive T cells sorted from blood. The receptor source for this set is a man aged 18 to 29 in good health.

The genes are TRBV2 and TRBJ2-4; D is unclear. Germline CDR1 is SNHLY and CDR2 is FYNNEI. The CDR3 spans 12 residues. V lost 6 bases to trimming and J lost 5 bases, with 8 bases between them. The CDR3 nucleotides are TGTGCCAGCAGGGGCGAGGAAAACATTCAGTACTTC. Its translation: CASRGEENIQYF.

The chain uses TRBV7-9 and TRBJ2-7; the match to TRBD1 covers 7 bases. The CDR3 sequence is 17 residues long. Germline V lookup: CDR1 SEHNR, CDR2 FQNEAQ (reference sequence). The J segment lost 2 bases and the V segment lost 2 bases, leaving 12 bases of the junction unmatched. CDR3 protein: CASSLWPDRAQPYEQYV. The DNA for the CDR3 is TGTGCCAGCAGCTTATGGCCCGACAGGGCCCAACCCTACGAGCAGTACGTC.

This clonotype was observed a handful of times. The chain couples TRBV20-1 to TRBJ2-7; the D is unclear. The V and J ends lost 2 bases and 3 bases respectively, with 8 bases between them. The CDR3 runs 12 residues. The germline gives CDR1 DFQATT, CDR2 SNEGSKA (reference sequence). CDR3 DNA: TGCAGTGCTAGACCCTCCGGCTACGAGCAGTACTTC. This encodes CSARPSGYEQYF.

The chain links TRBV7-3 to TRBJ2-2; TRBD1 agrees at 8 bases. CDR1 is SGHTA, CDR2 FQGTGA, per germline. This CDR3 is 17 amino acids long. J was trimmed by 0 bases and V by 2 bases; bases with no gene match: 5. The CDR3 loop is CASSLAPGGSNTGELFF. CDR3 nucleotides: TGTGCCAGCAGCTTAGCCCCAGGGGGCTCGAACACCGGGGAGCTGTTTTTT.

This clonotype has more than one count but fewer than ten. The J gene is TRBJ1-2, the V gene TRBV6-5; D is undetermined. The CDR3 has 15 residues. Trimming cost V 4 bases and J 4 bases, with 16 bases left between them. Germline V gives CDR1 MNHEY, CDR2 SVGAGI. The CDR3 spells CASSSTERVTYGYTF. The CDR3 DNA is TGTGCCAGCAGTTCCACGGAGAGGGTAACCTATGGCTACACCTTC.

The chain is built from TRBV24-1 and TRBJ2-1, with 8 bases identical to TRBD2. The CDR3 runs to 20 residues. Germline CDR1 is KGHDR and CDR2 is SFDVKD. Trimming cost V 4 bases and J 2 bases; bases outside gene matches: 18. CDR3 bases: TGTGCCACCAGTGACCGGGGGGGGCAACATAGGATAGCGGCCTACAATGAGCAGTTCTTC. Translated: CATSDRGGQHRIAAYNEQFF.

This clonotype was seen many times. This chain joins TRBV12-3 or TRBV12-4 and TRBJ2-3; D is possibly TRBD2 (6 bases). This CDR3 has 12 residues. Trimming removed 9 bases at V and 7 bases at J, with 14 bases between. The CDR3 DNA reads TGTGCCAGTGGAGTTAGCGGAAATACGCAGTATTTT. Its protein is CASGVSGNTQYF.

This clonotype was recorded many times. The rearrangement links TRBV9 to TRBJ1-2, with D unresolved. The CDR3 is 14 amino acids. Germline V CDR1 and CDR2: SGDLS, YYNGEE. The V gene lost 0 bases and the J gene lost 8 bases, with 14 bases spanning the gap. CDR3 DNA sequence: TGTGCCAGCAGCGTAGATCTAGCTGGAGGCGGCTACACCTTC. It yields the protein CASSVDLAGGGYTF.

This clonotype was recorded a few times. The chain is built from TRBV2 and TRBJ2-2; 7 bases align to TRBD2. With 8 bases clipped from V and 4 bases from J, the junction kept 4 bases outside the gene matches. The CDR3 sequence is 13 residues long. Germline CDR1 and CDR2: SNHLY and FYNNEI. The CDR3 region has the DNA TGTGCCAGCGGGGGGGGTGTCACCGGGGAGCTGTTTTTT. Residues: CASGGGVTGELFF.

This clonotype turned up a few times. The chain couples TRBV7-2 to TRBJ2-1; no firm D call. This CDR3 has 13 residues. CDR1 SGHTA and CDR2 FQGNSA come from the germline V gene. The V gene lost 5 bases and the J gene lost 9 bases, with 14 bases spanning the gap. The CDR3, as DNA: TGTGCCAGCAGCCCGATGCTTGAATCTGAGCAGTTCTTC. As protein: CASSPMLESEQFF.

In its sample, this clonotype was seen many times. The rearrangement links TRBV20-1 to TRBJ2-1, with D perhaps TRBD1 (5 bases). The V end lost 3 bases, the J end lost 0 bases, and 6 bases lay between the germline ends. Germline CDR1 reads DFQATT; CDR2 reads SNEGSKA (reference sequence). The CDR3 length is 13 residues. CDR3 in DNA: TGCAGTGCTAGGGGGCGCTCCTACAATGAGCAGTTCTTC. Translating gives CSARGRSYNEQFF.

This clonotype was detected ten times or more. This chain links TRBV12-3 or TRBV12-4 with TRBJ2-1, with TRBD2 identical over 11 bases. Trimming removed 6 bases from V and 7 bases from J; junction bases left unmatched: 8. This CDR3 region has 15 residues. The CDR3 DNA reads as TGTGCCAGCAGGGAACTAGCGGGAGCGGTGAATGAGCAGTTCTTC. Translated, it gives CASRELAGAVNEQFF.

This clonotype appeared a few times. The chain employs TRBV3-1 and TRBJ2-1, with 9 nucleotides matching TRBD2. Per the germline V gene, CDR1 is LGHDT and CDR2 is YNNKEL (reference sequence). The length of the CDR3 is 14 residues. V lost 5 bases and J lost 10; bases outside the gene matches: 9. CDR3 sequence reads: CASSSGIAGEEQFF. CDR3 in DNA: TGTGCCAGCAGCTCTGGTATAGCGGGAGAGGAGCAGTTCTTC.

There are many counts of this clonotype. V and J are TRBV29-1 and TRBJ2-1; TRBD1 matches at 8 bases. The CDR3 runs to 13 residues. Germline values: CDR1 SQVTM, CDR2 ANQGSEA. J lost 13 bases, V lost 1 base, and 9 bases had no gene match. CDR3 loop: CSVEGQGMGPQFF. The DNA for the CDR3 is TGCAGCGTTGAAGGACAGGGGATGGGTCCTCAGTTCTTC.

This clonotype was detected ten times or more. This chain links TRBV29-1 with TRBJ2-1, with TRBD2 identical over 8 bases. This CDR3 comprises 14 residues. The ends lost 7 bases at V and 2 bases at J; junction bases unmatched: 7. Germline CDR1 and CDR2: SQVTM and ANQGSEA. This chain's CDR3 is CSALLGRAYNEQFF. For the CDR3, the DNA is TGCAGCGCCCTGCTCGGGAGGGCCTACAATGAGCAGTTCTTC.

This clonotype was counted ten times or more. CDR3 sequence: CASNSAGRETQYF. CDR3 nucleotides: TGTGCCAGCAATTCGGCAGGACGAGAGACCCAGTACTTC. The chain combines TRBV7-2 with TRBJ2-5; D uncertain. Per the germline V gene, CDR1 is SGHTA and CDR2 is FQGNSA. The CDR3 loop spans 13 amino acids. The V gene lost 7 bases and the J gene lost 4 bases, with 13 bases spanning the gap.

This clonotype was observed a few times. The chain joins TRBV27 to TRBJ2-1; TRBD1 or TRBD2 may be the D gene (5 bases each). Deletions cut 5 bases from V and 2 bases from J, with 13 bases between. The CDR3 is 15 amino acids. Germline-derived CDR1 and CDR2 are MNHEY and SMNVEV (reference sequence). The CDR3 here is CASSPGTFPYNEQFF. CDR3 nucleotide sequence: TGTGCCAGCAGTCCCGGGACCTTCCCCTACAATGAGCAGTTCTTC.

This clonotype has at least ten counts. The chain combines TRBV29-1 with TRBJ2-2, with a tentative D call TRBD1 (6 bases). Germline V gene lookup returns CDR1 SQVTM and CDR2 ANQGSEA. The CDR3 is made up of 13 amino acids. V lost 6 bases, J lost 5 bases, and 13 bases lay in between. Written as DNA, the CDR3 is TGCAGCGTCGGACAGAGGGGGACCGGGGAGCTGTTTTTT. The encoded protein is CSVGQRGTGELFF.

This chain joins TRBV6-1 and TRBJ2-7; D gene uncertain. V was trimmed by 10 bases and J by 0 bases, leaving 13 bases between them. This CDR3 spans 13 amino acids. Germline CDR1 is MNHNS and CDR2 is SASEGT. CDR3 residues: CATQTGSSYEQYV. The CDR3 DNA reads TGTGCCACCCAGACTGGCAGCTCCTACGAGCAGTACGTC.

This clonotype was seen only a few times. The CDR3 DNA follows: TGTGCCAGCACCGCGGGCCCGGTTGGTGGTGAGCAGTTCTTC. It yields the protein CASTAGPVGGEQFF. This chain connects TRBV9 to TRBJ2-1, with a weak D call TRBD2 (5 bases). This CDR3 is 14 amino acids long. CDR1 is SGDLS, CDR2 YYNGEE, per germline. Deletions cut 6 bases from V and 9 bases from J, with 19 bases between.

This clonotype was seen more than once but under ten times. The V call is TRBV6-1, the J call TRBJ1-5, with no clear D. Looked up from germline, CDR1 is MNHNS and CDR2 is SASEGT. CDR3 length equals 17 residues. Trimming stripped 7 bases from V and 0 bases from J, with 19 bases between. The CDR3 here is CASTEGGYTSSNQPQHF. The DNA for the CDR3 is TGTGCCAGCACAGAGGGAGGCTACACCAGTAGCAATCAGCCCCAGCATTTT.

J is TRBJ1-6 and V is TRBV6-1; D call uncertain. The V gene lost 6 bases and the J gene lost 8 bases, with 14 bases spanning the gap. CDR3 length: 14 residues. Per germline, CDR1 MNHNS and CDR2 SASEGT. The CDR3 DNA reads as TGTGCCAGCAGAGGTACTGAGCCGGATTCACCCCTCCACTTT. This translates into CASRGTEPDSPLHF.

This clonotype was recorded at least ten times. V and J are TRBV12-3 or TRBV12-4 and TRBJ2-5; 8 nucleotides match TRBD1. J lost 1 base, V lost 8 bases, and 9 bases had no gene match. The CDR3 is 15 amino acids. CDR3 sequence (DNA): TGTGCCAGCCACAAATTTGGGACAGGCCAAGAGACCCAGTACTTC. As protein: CASHKFGTGQETQYF.

This clonotype has more than one count but fewer than ten. This rearrangement joins TRBV12-3 or TRBV12-4 to TRBJ1-2; 7 bases line up with TRBD1. The CDR3 totals 14 residues. V shed 5 bases and J 2 bases; nucleotides not matched to a gene: 5. The DNA for the CDR3 is TGTGCCAGCAGTCCCAAGACAGGGAACTATGGCTACACCTTC. Translated, it gives CASSPKTGNYGYTF.

This clonotype has a count of ten or more. This chain uses TRBV6-6 with TRBJ1-2; D is perhaps TRBD1 (6 bases). The germline V gene has CDR1 MNHNY and CDR2 SVGAGI (reference sequence). The CDR3 has 13 residues. Trimming cost V 8 bases and J 5 bases, with 15 bases left between them. This chain's CDR3 is CASEGGVWYGYTF. As DNA, the CDR3 is TGTGCCAGCGAAGGGGGGGTCTGGTATGGCTACACCTTC.

In DNA, the CDR3 is TGTGCCAGCTGTGTAGGAGGGGTCGGCACAGATACGCAGTATTTT. It yields the protein CASCVGGVGTDTQYF. The gene calls are TRBV14 and TRBJ2-3; perhaps TRBD2 as D (6 bases). This CDR3 has 15 residues. Germline assignment: CDR1 SGHDN and CDR2 FVKESK. Trimming shortened V by 8 bases and J by 1 base, and 16 bases separated the two germline ends.